Following are 8 T cell receptor beta chains from one sample sequenced in a study of T cell responses to AZD1222 COVID-19 vaccine. The data were produced by immunoSEQ multiplex PCR, yet TCRdb's version contains in-frame clones alone and is incomplete. The table shows approximately 110,000 clones, with more than 75% occurring only once. Sequencing used peripheral blood, obtained on day 0 of AZD1222 vaccination. These TCRs come from an adult in good health.

Only a few counts were recorded for this clone. V gene TRBV29-1 combines with J gene TRBJ1-1, with TRBD1 matching 7 bases. The CDR3 loop spans 12 amino acids. The germline CDR1 and CDR2 sequences are SQVTM and ANQGSEA. V shed 7 bases and J 1 base; nucleotides not matched to a gene: 3. The CDR3 is CSARQGNTEAFF. Written as DNA, the CDR3 is TGCAGCGCCCGACAGGGGAACACTGAAGCTTTCTTT.

On this clone itself: The junction shows a germline mismatch at one end, possibly a read error. The chain joins TRBV28 to TRBJ2-5; 7 nucleotides line up with TRBD1. CDR1 is MDHEN and CDR2 is SYDVKM in the germline V gene. The length of the CDR3 is 15 residues. The CDR3 here is CASTLQGRVPKTQYF. DNA of the CDR3: TGTGCCAGCACTTTACAGGGGCGAGTTCCGAAGACCCAGTACTTC.

The J gene is TRBJ1-1, the V gene TRBV6-2 or TRBV6-3, with D possibly matching TRBD1 (5 bases). The germline V gene has CDR1 MNHEY and CDR2 SVGEGT. This CDR3 is 17 amino acids long. Trimming took off 0 bases at V and 1 base at J, with 15 bases between the two ends. CDR3 protein: CASSYSGLFGGNTEAFF. The CDR3 nucleotides read TGTGCCAGCAGTTACTCGGGGCTTTTTGGCGGGAACACTGAAGCTTTCTTT.

The V call is TRBV19, the J call TRBJ1-2; no reliable D call. V lost 5 bases and J 5 bases, leaving 3 bases between the germline ends. The CDR3 is 10 residues long. In germline, CDR1 is LNHDA, CDR2 SQIVND (reference sequence). CDR3 protein: CASSQYGYTF. The CDR3 DNA follows: TGTGCCAGTAGTCAATATGGCTACACCTTC. The full variable domain, with the rest looked up from reference TRBV19 and TRBJ1-2, is DGGITQSPKYLFRKEGQNVTLSCEQNLNHDAMYWYRQDPGQGLRLIYYSQIVNDFQKGDIAEGYSVSREKKESFPLTVTSAQKNPTAFYLCASSQYGYTFGSGTRLTVV.

The chain is built from TRBV30 and TRBJ1-2; D is unresolved. Trimming left V 4 bases short and J 3 bases short, with 24 bases between. The CDR3 has 17 residues. The germline gives CDR1 GTSNPN, CDR2 SVGIG (reference sequence). In DNA form, the CDR3 reads TGTGCCTGGACCGACCTTTACCTCACCGGGAGCCACTATGGCTACACCTTC. It specifies CAWTDLYLTGSHYGYTF.

The genes are TRBV5-1 and TRBJ2-5; D perhaps matches TRBD2 (6 bases). The germline V gene has CDR1 SGHRS and CDR2 YFSETQ. The CDR3 extends over 13 amino acids. Trimming cost V 5 bases and J 4 bases, with 12 bases left between them. CDR3 loop: CASRGTGVETQYF. The DNA of the CDR3 is TGCGCCAGCAGGGGGACGGGGGTAGAGACCCAGTACTTC. The full variable domain, in which reference TRBV5-1 and TRBJ2-5 provide the parts outside the CDR3, is KAGVTQTPRYLIKTRGQQVTLSCSPISGHRSVSWYQQTPGQGLQFLFEYFSETQRNKGNFPGRFSGRQFSNSRSEMNVSTLELGDSALYLCASRGTGVETQYFGPGTRLLVL.

The V and J genes are TRBV3-1 (or the pseudogene TRBV3-2) and TRBJ2-1; 8 bases are shared with TRBD2. The length of the CDR3 is 15 residues. The germline V gene encodes CDR1 LGHDT and CDR2 YNNKEL (reference sequence). V trimming: 1 base; J trimming: 4 bases; junction bases outside the gene matches: 3. The CDR3 spells CASSQVAGTYNEQFF. In nucleotides, the CDR3 is TGTGCCAGCAGCCAAGTAGCGGGGACTTACAATGAGCAGTTCTTC.

The chain combines TRBV6-5 with TRBJ1-2, with D possibly being TRBD1 (5 bases). CDR3 size: 14 residues. The V and J ends lost 8 bases and 1 base respectively, with 14 bases between them. Germline CDR1 and CDR2: MNHEY and SVGAGI. CDR3 protein: CASRGEGRNYGYTF. CDR3 nucleotide sequence: TGTGCCAGCCGCGGTGAGGGGCGTAACTATGGCTACACCTTC.